These 32 T cell receptor beta chains originate from one sample sequenced in a study of blood T cell repertoires in COVID-19. Repertoires were generated with immunoSEQ multiplex PCR, while TCRdb's copy carries only in-frame clones and drops some. The data hold some 200,000 clones, with about 87% observed a single time. Sample: peripheral blood. These receptors originate from a woman aged 65 to 85 with COVID-19, enrolled during active disease.

Only one count was recorded for this clone. V and J are TRBV24-1 and TRBJ2-5; a weak D match, TRBD2 (6 bases). Germline V gives CDR1 KGHDR, CDR2 SFDVKD. This CDR3 contains 15 residues. Trimming stripped 4 bases from V and 2 bases from J, with 13 bases between. The CDR3 nucleotides are TGTGCCACCAGTGAGGGTGGGACTCTACAAGAGACCCAGTACTTC. It specifies CATSEGGTLQETQYF.

This clone was picked up one time. V is TRBV7-9 and J is TRBJ2-7, with 7 bases aligning to TRBD1. CDR1 and CDR2 (germline): SEHNR, FQNEAQ (reference sequence). The CDR3 runs to 16 residues. V was pared by 6 bases and J by 2 bases, with 13 bases of the junction left unmatched. CDR3 amino acids: CASSNPYGTATYEQYF. The CDR3 coding sequence is TGTGCCAGCAGTAATCCGTACGGGACAGCCACCTACGAGCAGTACTTC.

This clone occurred once. This sequence joins TRBV2 and TRBJ1-2, with unresolved D. Germline V gene lookup returns CDR1 SNHLY and CDR2 FYNNEI. The ends were cut back, 1 base at V and 8 bases at J, with 14 bases in the middle. The CDR3 contains 14 residues. CDR3 residues: CASSEERGVFGYTF. The CDR3 DNA is TGTGCCAGCAGTGAAGAAAGAGGAGTCTTCGGCTACACCTTC.

Points on this clone: Other DNA sequences from this sample encode an identical CDR3 as well. The J gene is TRBJ2-7, the V gene TRBV6-5, with 8 bases fitting TRBD1. Germline trimming cut 6 bases from V and 3 bases from J; bases unmatched to any gene: 4. The CDR3 covers 13 residues. Germline V gene data show CDR1 as MNHEY and CDR2 as SVGAGI. The chain's CDR3 is CASRKGQGYEQYF. The DNA of the CDR3 is TGTGCCAGCAGAAAAGGACAGGGCTACGAGCAGTACTTC.

The chain recombines TRBV7-8 with TRBJ2-3, with TRBD1 matching 7 bases. The J segment lost 3 bases and the V segment lost 2 bases, leaving 8 bases of the junction unmatched. The CDR3 covers 16 residues. From germline, CDR1 is SGHVS and CDR2 FQNEAQ. The DNA of the CDR3 is TGTGCCAGCAGCTTACAAGGGGGCGGTAAGACAGATACGCAGTATTTT. Its translation is CASSLQGGGKTDTQYF. Full variable domain (remainder filled in from reference TRBV7-8 and TRBJ2-3): GAGVSQSPRYKVAKRGQDVALRCDPISGHVSLFWYQQALGQGPEFLTYFQNEAQLDKSGLPSDRFFAERPEGSVSTLKIQRTQQEDSAVYLCASSLQGGGKTDTQYFGPGTRLTVL.

This clone was detected many times. The gene calls are TRBV5-1 and TRBJ2-5; D uncertain. This CDR3 contains 12 residues. V lost 3 bases and J 5 bases, leaving 8 bases between the germline ends. Germline V lookup: CDR1 SGHRS, CDR2 YFSETQ. The CDR3 nucleotides read TGCGCCAGCAGCTCCAACTGGGAGACCCAGTACTTC. Protein product: CASSSNWETQYF.

The chain uses TRBV28 and TRBJ1-4, with D hard to call. Germline V gene data show CDR1 as MDHEN and CDR2 as SYDVKM. V shed 1 base and J shed 4 bases, with 16 bases lying between them. The CDR3 runs to 17 residues. The CDR3 bases are TGTGCCAGCAGTTTATATACGGAGGGTGTGAGTAATGAAAAACTGTTTTTT. Translation: CASSLYTEGVSNEKLFF.

The chain couples TRBV10-3 to TRBJ2-1, with 11 bases aligning to TRBD1. Looked up from germline, CDR1 is ENHRY and CDR2 is SYGVKD. The CDR3 covers 15 residues. V gave up 5 bases and J gave up 4 bases; unmatched junction bases: 4. In DNA, the CDR3 is TGTGCCATCAGTTCGGGACAGGGGGGTTACAATGAGCAGTTCTTC. Translated, it gives CAISSGQGGYNEQFF.

The chain is built from TRBV6-6 and TRBJ1-2; D is perhaps TRBD1 (6 bases). The V end lost 2 bases, the J end lost 8 bases, and 15 bases lay between the germline ends. The CDR3 is 14 residues long. CDR1 and CDR2 from the germline V gene are MNHNY and SVGAGI (reference sequence). The CDR3 sequence: CASSYETGLKGYTF. CDR3 DNA: TGTGCCAGCAGTTACGAGACAGGCCTTAAGGGCTACACCTTC.

The DNA for the CDR3 is TGTGCCAGCAGTCCTCCTGGCCGGGTGGCTGAAGCTTTCTTT. Amino acid sequence: CASSPPGRVAEAFF. The chain carries TRBV28 and TRBJ1-1, with D hard to call. The ends were cut back, 5 bases at V and 6 bases at J, with 16 bases in the middle. The CDR3 sequence is 14 residues long. Germline V gives CDR1 MDHEN, CDR2 SYDVKM.

Only one count was recorded for this clone. The chain is built from TRBV6-2 or TRBV6-3 and TRBJ2-3, with TRBD2 matching 9 bases. V lost 4 bases to trimming and J lost 4 bases; unmatched junction nucleotides: 12. This CDR3 has 17 residues. The germline CDR1 and CDR2 sequences are MNHEY and SVGEGT. The chain's CDR3 is CASSSARGGGRSDTQYF. CDR3 bases: TGTGCCAGCAGTTCGGCTCGCGGGGGGGGAAGGTCAGATACGCAGTATTTT.

The chain couples TRBV6-6 to TRBJ2-1; 7 positions agree with TRBD1. The CDR3 runs 16 residues. The J segment lost 2 bases and the V segment lost 7 bases, leaving 11 bases of the junction unmatched. Per germline, CDR1 MNHNY and CDR2 SVGAGI (reference sequence). The DNA of the CDR3 is TGTGCCAGCACCACAGGGGTGGGCGCAACCTACAATGAGCAGTTCTTC. As protein: CASTTGVGATYNEQFF.

V usage is TRBV4-2 and J usage is TRBJ2-7, with D possibly TRBD2 on 6 matching bases. The CDR3 loop spans 15 amino acids. Trimming stripped 1 base from V and 3 bases from J, with 13 bases between. CDR1 and CDR2 from the germline V gene are LGHNA and YNFKEQ. CDR3 region: CASSQVSDGSYEQYF. The CDR3 DNA reads TGTGCCAGCAGCCAAGTCTCCGACGGGAGCTACGAGCAGTACTTC.

The CDR3 protein is CSARWAGYTF. The CDR3 coding sequence is TGCAGTGCTAGGTGGGCTGGCTACACCTTC. V and J are TRBV20-1 and TRBJ1-2; no reliable D call. This CDR3 is built from 10 residues. V dropped 3 bases and J dropped 7 bases, with 6 bases sitting between them. The germline V gene encodes CDR1 DFQATT and CDR2 SNEGSKA (reference sequence).

This clone occurred once. The chain carries TRBV10-3 and TRBJ2-7; 10 bases map to TRBD1. Per the germline V gene, CDR1 is ENHRY and CDR2 is SYGVKD. The CDR3 totals 13 residues. V dropped 2 bases and J dropped 6; count of bases not matched to a gene: 1. The CDR3 reads CAISERDRGEQYF. CDR3 coding DNA: TGTGCCATCAGTGAGCGGGACAGGGGCGAGCAGTACTTC.

The chain has TRBV20-1 and TRBJ1-5; D possibly corresponds to TRBD1 (5 bases). Germline V CDR1 and CDR2: DFQATT, SNEGSKA (reference sequence). There are 17 residues in the CDR3. The V gene lost 3 bases and the J gene lost 2 bases, with 20 bases spanning the gap. DNA of the CDR3: TGCAGTGCTAGTTCCCCCCGGGACCGACTAGGCAATCAGCCCCAGCATTTT. Protein product: CSASSPRDRLGNQPQHF.

Regarding this clone: Other DNA sequences in the sample encode the same CDR3. The gene calls are TRBV5-4 and TRBJ2-7, with D possibly being TRBD1 (5 bases). The CDR3 has 13 residues. Trimming cost V 0 bases and J 1 base, with 5 bases left between them. The germline CDR1 and CDR2 sequences are SGHNT and YYREEE (reference sequence). The CDR3 DNA reads TGTGCCAGCAGCTTGGCAGGGTCCTACGAGCAGTACTTC. Protein product: CASSLAGSYEQYF.

The chain couples TRBV28 to TRBJ1-5; perhaps TRBD1 as D (6 bases). The V and J ends lost 3 bases and 6 bases respectively, with 12 bases between them. CDR3 length: 14 amino acids. The germline CDR1 and CDR2 sequences are MDHEN and SYDVKM. The CDR3 loop reads CASSFAGARQPQHF. The CDR3 region has the DNA TGTGCCAGCAGTTTTGCAGGGGCGCGTCAGCCCCAGCATTTT.

This clone was counted a single time. The chain links TRBV4-2 to TRBJ2-7; 11 bases are shared with TRBD2. The CDR3 totals 14 residues. V lost 0 bases to trimming and J lost 7 bases; unmatched junction nucleotides: 2. The germline CDR1 and CDR2 sequences are LGHNA and YNFKEQ. This CDR3 reads CASSQEGTSGEQYF. The CDR3 DNA reads as TGTGCCAGCAGCCAAGAAGGGACTAGCGGTGAGCAGTACTTC.

The V call is TRBV18, the J call TRBJ2-1; 13 positions agree with TRBD2. CDR3 size: 18 residues. Germline assignment: CDR1 KGHSH and CDR2 LQKENI. The V and J ends lost 2 bases and 7 bases, in that order; junction bases with no gene match: 11. DNA of the CDR3: TGTGCCAGCTCACCATCCTCCCGGACTAGCGGGAGACCGAATGAGCAGTTCTTC. Protein product: CASSPSSRTSGRPNEQFF. Variable domain in full (rest from reference TRBV18 and TRBJ2-1): NAGVMQNPRHLVRRRGQEARLRCSPMKGHSHVYWYRQLPEEGLKFMVYLQKENIIDESGMPKERFSAEFPKEGPSILRIQQVVRGDSAAYFCASSPSSRTSGRPNEQFFGPGTRLTVL.

CDR3 loop: CASSLGHKNIQYF. The CDR3 DNA follows: TGTGCCAGTAGCCTCGGTCATAAAAACATTCAGTACTTC. V is TRBV19 and J is TRBJ2-4; no definite D call. The CDR3 covers 13 residues. Germline-derived CDR1 and CDR2 are LNHDA and SQIVND (reference sequence). V was pared by 6 bases and J by 4 bases, with 10 bases between.

The chain recombines TRBV4-2 with TRBJ1-1, with D possibly being TRBD1 (5 bases). V was shortened by 1 base and J by 9 bases, with 15 bases between the two germline ends. Germline V CDR1 and CDR2: LGHNA, YNFKEQ. The CDR3 is made up of 14 amino acids. CDR3: CASSQGPGTSQAFF. CDR3 DNA sequence: TGTGCCAGCAGCCAAGGCCCGGGGACTTCGCAAGCTTTCTTT.

The rearrangement links TRBV19 to TRBJ1-3; no reliable D call. In germline, CDR1 is LNHDA, CDR2 SQIVND (reference sequence). CDR3 length: 16 amino acids. V was pared by 1 base and J by 1 base, with 11 bases between. CDR3 loop: CASSIAPSSSGNTIYF. CDR3 DNA: TGTGCCAGTAGTATAGCCCCTTCTTCGTCTGGAAACACCATATATTTT. Full variable domain (missing parts from reference TRBV19 and TRBJ1-3): DGGITQSPKYLFRKEGQNVTLSCEQNLNHDAMYWYRQDPGQGLRLIYYSQIVNDFQKGDIAEGYSVSREKKESFPLTVTSAQKNPTAFYLCASSIAPSSSGNTIYFGEGSWLTVV.

The chain recombines TRBV6-5 with TRBJ2-3, with D possibly matching TRBD2 (5 bases). Germline CDR1 is MNHEY and CDR2 is SVGAGI. V lost 6 bases, J lost 0 bases, and 10 bases lay in between. This CDR3 comprises 14 residues. The CDR3 DNA is TGTGCCAGCAGGGCGGGCTTTAGCACAGATACGCAGTATTTT. Translated: CASRAGFSTDTQYF.

CDR3: CASSALTSGGTDTQYF. The DNA for the CDR3 is TGTGCCAGCAGTGCCTTGACTAGCGGGGGGACAGATACGCAGTATTTT. The chain carries TRBV6-4 and TRBJ2-3, with 13 bases aligning to TRBD2. CDR3 length: 16 amino acids. After removal of 4 bases from V and 3 bases from J, the junction contained 4 bases not matched to a gene. Germline CDR1 MRHNA, CDR2 SNTAGT.

The chain employs TRBV5-1 and TRBJ2-2; D is unclear. This CDR3 is built from 13 residues. V lost 2 bases and J 7 bases, leaving 9 bases between the germline ends. CDR1 and CDR2 from the germline V gene are SGHRS and YFSETQ. CDR3 sequence reads: CASSFRGGGELFF. As DNA, the CDR3 is TGCGCCAGCAGCTTTCGAGGCGGCGGGGAGCTGTTTTTT.

The chain recombines TRBV6-6 with TRBJ2-7; a weak D match, TRBD1 (5 bases). The CDR3 loop spans 12 amino acids. Germline V CDR1 and CDR2: MNHNY, SVGAGI (reference sequence). V lost 6 bases and J 3 bases, leaving 9 bases between the germline ends. The CDR3 sequence: CASRRQYYEQYF. CDR3 nucleotide sequence: TGTGCCAGCAGACGACAGTACTACGAGCAGTACTTC.

This clone was found once. The V and J genes are TRBV4-1 and TRBJ1-3; a weak D match, TRBD1 (6 bases). The V end was cut by 2 bases, the J end by 0 bases, with 14 bases between. The CDR3 runs to 17 residues. In germline, CDR1 is MGHRA, CDR2 YSYEKL. Here the CDR3 DNA reads TGCGCCAGCAGCCAAAGACAGGACCTAAGCTCTGGAAACACCATATATTTT. It encodes CASSQRQDLSSGNTIYF.

The chain is built from TRBV11-2 and TRBJ2-7; TRBD2 aligns across 12 bases. Germline V gene data show CDR1 as SGHAT and CDR2 as FQNNGV. This CDR3 region has 16 residues. The J segment lost 1 base and the V segment lost 5 bases, leaving 6 bases of the junction unmatched. CDR3 sequence reads: CASSRAGTSGSYEQYF. The CDR3, as DNA: TGTGCCAGCAGCAGGGCCGGGACTAGCGGGTCCTACGAGCAGTACTTC.

Note on this clone: At one end the junction does not follow the germline gene, possibly because of a read error. The V and J genes are TRBV7-8 and TRBJ1-3; TRBD1 agrees at 8 bases. In germline, CDR1 is SGHVS, CDR2 FQNEAQ. This CDR3 comprises 19 residues. The CDR3 DNA is TGTGCCAGCAGCCAACAGGGGACAGGTTCGATTGTCTCTGTAAACACCATATATTTT. The encoded protein is CASSQQGTGSIVSVNTIYF.

Only one count was recorded for this clone. The rearrangement links TRBV5-4 to TRBJ2-1; TRBD2 aligns across 13 bases. The V gene's germline CDR1 is SGHNT and CDR2 YYREEE (reference sequence). CDR3 size: 20 residues. After removal of 3 bases from V and 0 bases from J, the junction contained 12 bases not matched to a gene. CDR3 residues: CASSSPRLAGGQSSYNEQFF. CDR3 DNA: TGTGCCAGCAGCTCCCCTCGACTAGCGGGAGGCCAGAGCTCCTACAATGAGCAGTTCTTC.

In its sample, this clone was seen a few times. The rearrangement links TRBV19 to TRBJ1-2; 10 bases match TRBD1. Germline-derived CDR1 and CDR2 are LNHDA and SQIVND (reference sequence). The CDR3 is 13 residues long. V was pared by 6 bases and J by 7 bases, with 5 bases of the junction left unmatched. CDR3 sequence (DNA): TGTGCCAGTAGGACAGGGGGCTTTGCTGGCTACACCTTC. It translates to CASRTGGFAGYTF.